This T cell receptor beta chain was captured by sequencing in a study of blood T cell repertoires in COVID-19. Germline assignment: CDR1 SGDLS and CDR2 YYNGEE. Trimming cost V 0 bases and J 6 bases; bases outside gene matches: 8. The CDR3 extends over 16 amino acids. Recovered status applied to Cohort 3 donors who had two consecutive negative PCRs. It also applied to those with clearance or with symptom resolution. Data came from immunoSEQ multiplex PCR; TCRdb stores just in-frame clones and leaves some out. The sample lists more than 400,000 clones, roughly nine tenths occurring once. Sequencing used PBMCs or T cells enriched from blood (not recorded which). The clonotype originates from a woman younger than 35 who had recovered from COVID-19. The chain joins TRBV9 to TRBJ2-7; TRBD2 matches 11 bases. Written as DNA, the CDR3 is TGTGCCAGCAGCGTAGCAGCCGGGACTAGCGGTTTCGAGCAGTACTTC. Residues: CASSVAAGTSGFEQYF.